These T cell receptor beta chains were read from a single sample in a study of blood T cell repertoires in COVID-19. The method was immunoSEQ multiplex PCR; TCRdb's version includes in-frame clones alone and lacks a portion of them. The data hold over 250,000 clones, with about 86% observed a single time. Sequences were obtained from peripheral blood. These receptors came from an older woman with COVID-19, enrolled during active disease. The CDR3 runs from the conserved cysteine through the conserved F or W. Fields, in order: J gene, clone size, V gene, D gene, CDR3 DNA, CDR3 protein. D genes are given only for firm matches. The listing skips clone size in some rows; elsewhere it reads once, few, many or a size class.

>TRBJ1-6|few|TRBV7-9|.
TGTGCCAGCAGCTTTTTAGGACACGACTCCTATAATTCACCCCTCCACTTT
CASSFLGHDSYNSPLHF
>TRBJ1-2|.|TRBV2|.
TGTGCCAGCAGTGAAAGGGGCTATGGCTACACCTTC
CASSERGYGYTF
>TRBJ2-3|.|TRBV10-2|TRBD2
TGCGCCAGCAGCGTTAGCGGGGGGGCTACAGATACGCAGTATTTT
CASSVSGGATDTQYF
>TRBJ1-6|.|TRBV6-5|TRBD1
TGTGCCAGCAGTTACTCAGACAGGGATTCACCCCTCCACTTT
CASSYSDRDSPLHF
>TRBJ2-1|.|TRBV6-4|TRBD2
TGTGCCAGCAGTGACTCGAGCGGGACTACTTATAATGAGCAGTTCTTC
CASSDSSGTTYNEQFF
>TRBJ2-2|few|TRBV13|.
TGTGCCAGCAGCTTAGCTGACACCGGGGAGCTGTTTTTT
CASSLADTGELFF
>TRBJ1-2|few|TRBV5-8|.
TGTGCCAGCAGCGGAGCGGGGTGGGGCTACACCTTC
CASSGAGWGYTF
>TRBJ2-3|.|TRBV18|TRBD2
TGTGCCAGCTCTCCAACTAGCGCCTTGGATACGCAGTATTTT
CASSPTSALDTQYF
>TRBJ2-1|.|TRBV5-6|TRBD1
TGTGCCAGCAGCTTCCTTGGACAGGGTTCCAATGAGCAGTTCTTC
CASSFLGQGSNEQFF
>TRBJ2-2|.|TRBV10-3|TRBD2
TGTGCCATCGCGCGGGGGGGCTTGGACACCGGGGAGCTGTTTTTT
CAIARGGLDTGELFF
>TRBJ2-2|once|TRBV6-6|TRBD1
TGTGCCAGCAGTTACTCCCCCCAGGGGGCTTCCGGGGAGCTGTTTTTT
CASSYSPQGASGELFF